This TCR beta chain was recorded in a study of blood T cell repertoires in COVID-19. As for the study in general: Sample material is recorded as cDNA or gDNA derived from T cells, B-cell-depleted T cells, or PBMCs.

This table comes from immunoSEQ multiplex PCR, and its TCRdb copy is limited to in-frame clones, with some not included. Of fewer than 90,000 clones in the sample, around 72% were seen once. The CDR3 extends over 17 amino acids. In germline, CDR1 is SEHNR, CDR2 FQNEAQ (reference sequence). V shed 2 bases and J shed 3 bases, with 19 bases lying between them. This receptor was taken from a woman at least 80 years old with acute or convalescent COVID-19. The sequencing sample was made of peripheral blood. This chain links TRBV7-9 with TRBJ1-1; D not resolved. The CDR3 reads CASSLLIDVGGDTEAFF. As DNA, the CDR3 is TGTGCCAGCAGCTTACTCATTGATGTGGGAGGCGACACTGAAGCTTTCTTT.